The present TCR beta chain was sequenced within a study of blood T cell repertoires in COVID-19. Study summary: Samples representing acute and convalescent COVID-19 were sourced from the United States, Italy and Spain. Sample material is recorded as cDNA or gDNA derived from T cells, B-cell-depleted T cells, or PBMCs.

Trimming removed 3 bases at V and 3 bases at J, with 3 bases between. The CDR3 contains 11 residues. Germline V gene sequence: CDR1 MDHEN, CDR2 SYDVKM. In the authors' methods: From reference gene primer amplification, estimates of nucleated cell counts were derived. Some clones are missing from TCRdb's copy, which holds only in-frame ones; the method was immunoSEQ multiplex PCR. The V and J calls and clone size were taken over from that table, and D and trimming were inferred from the DNA. Of about 180,000 clones in the sample, more than 85% are singletons; the top ten hold less than 3%. The chain uses TRBV28 and TRBJ2-7; D unresolved. The clonotype was recovered from a woman aged 25-40 years with active or convalescent COVID-19. Sequencing was performed on peripheral blood. The CDR3 DNA reads TGTGCCAGCAGTTTTAACTACGAGCAGTACTTC. It codes for CASSFNYEQYF.